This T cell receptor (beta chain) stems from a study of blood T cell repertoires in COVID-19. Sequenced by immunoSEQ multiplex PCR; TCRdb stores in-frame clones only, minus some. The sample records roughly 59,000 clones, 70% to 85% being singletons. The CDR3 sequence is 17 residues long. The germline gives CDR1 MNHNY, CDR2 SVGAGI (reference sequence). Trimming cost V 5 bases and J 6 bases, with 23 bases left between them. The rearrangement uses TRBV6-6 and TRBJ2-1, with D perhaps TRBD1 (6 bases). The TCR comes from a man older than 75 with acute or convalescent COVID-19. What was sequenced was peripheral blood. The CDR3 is CASSPTGPGSTPNEQFF. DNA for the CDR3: TGTGCCAGCAGTCCCACAGGGCCAGGATCCACCCCCAATGAGCAGTTCTTC.